This T cell receptor (beta chain) originates from a study of T cell responses to AZD1222 COVID-19 vaccine. Clones were read by immunoSEQ multiplex PCR, and TCRdb kept only the in-frame ones, dropping some. This sample has 120,000 or so clones; 80% to 90% occur once, and the top ten carry 1.5% to 2%. V shed 5 bases and J shed 4 bases, with 11 bases lying between them. The CDR3 loop spans 13 amino acids. CDR1 is SGHTA, CDR2 FQGTGA, per germline. Turning to this clone: Its matching antigen is unknown.

Whole-study results and caveats: Elevations in Spike-specific TCR breadth and depth followed administration of two AZD1222 doses.

The origin of this receptor is an adult in good health. This chain connects TRBV7-3 to TRBJ1-1; possible D gene TRBD1, 5 bases. The source material was peripheral blood, sampled on day 0 of AZD1222 vaccination. The DNA for the CDR3 is TGTGCCAGCAGCCGCCTCGGGGGCACTGAAGCTTTCTTT. It translates to CASSRLGGTEAFF.